This is a list of T cell receptor beta chains from one sample in a study of cytomegalovirus exposure and HLA in healthy donors. Generated by immunoSEQ multiplex PCR, the TCRdb table keeps only in-frame clones and is missing some. Of around 130,000 clones in the sample, roughly 80% were seen once. The source material was PBMCs. Receptors originate from a female donor in good health and CMV-seronegative. Both conserved end residues are trimmed from each CDR3. Each record gives: V gene, J gene, CDR3 protein.

v_call: TRBV7-2
j_call: TRBJ2-7
cdr3_aa: ASRFSGGGGEQY

v_call: TRBV18
j_call: TRBJ2-7
cdr3_aa: ASSHTSGSISYEQY

v_call: TRBV10-1
j_call: .
cdr3_aa: ASSAGLESYEQY

v_call: TRBV28
j_call: TRBJ1-5
cdr3_aa: ASSQFSGPSNQPQH

v_call: TRBV6-6
j_call: TRBJ2-1
cdr3_aa: ASSYSDRGQKNEQF

v_call: TRBV28
j_call: TRBJ2-2
cdr3_aa: ASRESNVELF

v_call: TRBV6-6
j_call: TRBJ1-1
cdr3_aa: ASSYSQGTEAF

v_call: TRBV4-1
j_call: TRBJ2-3
cdr3_aa: ASSQRTSGDFTDTQY

v_call: TRBV30
j_call: TRBJ1-1
cdr3_aa: AWGTTTSAEAF

v_call: TRBV6-5
j_call: TRBJ2-2
cdr3_aa: ASSRQGTNTGELF

v_call: TRBV19
j_call: TRBJ2-7
cdr3_aa: ASSIEGTGDEQY

v_call: TRBV29-1
j_call: TRBJ2-5
cdr3_aa: SVGGHRETQY

v_call: TRBV5-1
j_call: TRBJ1-1
cdr3_aa: ASSFDPGGTEAF

v_call: TRBV7-2
j_call: TRBJ1-1
cdr3_aa: ASSPGTGGASSTEAF

v_call: TRBV13
j_call: TRBJ2-7
cdr3_aa: ASSPAWGGSSSYEQY

v_call: TRBV30
j_call: TRBJ1-2
cdr3_aa: AWSVGGSGGYT

v_call: TRBV7-3
j_call: TRBJ1-1
cdr3_aa: ASSLGTGGIYTEAF

v_call: TRBV9
j_call: TRBJ2-2
cdr3_aa: ASSVDLAGELF

v_call: TRBV25-1
j_call: TRBJ2-2
cdr3_aa: ASSDTWLAGNTGELF

v_call: TRBV19
j_call: TRBJ1-4
cdr3_aa: ASSIPRTGGEKLF

v_call: TRBV18
j_call: TRBJ1-1
cdr3_aa: ASSSTWTGADTEAF

v_call: TRBV10-1
j_call: TRBJ1-2
cdr3_aa: ASSVFIATGDYGYT

v_call: TRBV5-6
j_call: TRBJ2-7
cdr3_aa: ASSDLLRDSTYEQY